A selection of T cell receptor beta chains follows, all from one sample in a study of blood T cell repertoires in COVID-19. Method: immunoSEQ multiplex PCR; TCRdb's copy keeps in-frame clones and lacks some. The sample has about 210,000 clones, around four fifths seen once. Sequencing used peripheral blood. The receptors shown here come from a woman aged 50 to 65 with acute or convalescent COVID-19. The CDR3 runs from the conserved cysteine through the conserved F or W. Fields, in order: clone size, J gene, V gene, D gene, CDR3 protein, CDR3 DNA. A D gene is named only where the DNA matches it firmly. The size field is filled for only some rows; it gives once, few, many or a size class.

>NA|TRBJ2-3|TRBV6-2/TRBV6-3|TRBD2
CASSPLGVVAGPTDTQYF
TGTGCCAGCAGTCCCCTCGGTGTCGTAGCGGGACCCACAGATACGCAGTATTTT
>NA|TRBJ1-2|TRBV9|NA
CASSVSTGNYGYTF
TGTGCCAGCAGCGTTAGTACAGGGAACTATGGCTACACCTTC
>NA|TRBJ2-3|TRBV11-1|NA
CASRLGHWEGPDTQYF
TGTGCCAGCAGGCTGGGACATTGGGAGGGGCCAGATACGCAGTATTTT
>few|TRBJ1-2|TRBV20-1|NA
CSAMQNYGYTF
TGCAGTGCTATGCAGAATTATGGCTACACCTTC
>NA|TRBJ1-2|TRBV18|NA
CASSPMDPGSVFYGYTF
TGTGCCAGCTCACCCATGGACCCGGGGTCAGTGTTCTATGGCTACACCTTC
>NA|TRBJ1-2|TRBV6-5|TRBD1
CASQTGDQVYGYTF
TGTGCCAGCCAAACAGGGGATCAGGTCTATGGCTACACCTTC
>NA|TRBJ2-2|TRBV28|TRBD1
CASKGQGKVGELFF
TGTGCCAGCAAAGGACAGGGGAAAGTCGGGGAGCTGTTTTTT
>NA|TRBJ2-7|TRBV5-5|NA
CASSLGQIYEQYF
TGTGCCAGCAGCTTGGGACAGATCTACGAGCAGTACTTC
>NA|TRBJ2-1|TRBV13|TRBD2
CASRLGVSPGLGRWGHNEQFF
TGTGCCAGCAGGCTCGGGGTTTCACCGGGACTAGGGAGGTGGGGACACAATGAGCAGTTCTTC
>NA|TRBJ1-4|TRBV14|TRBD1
CASSLGTVEKLFF
TGTGCCAGCAGCCTAGGGACAGTCGAAAAACTGTTTTTT
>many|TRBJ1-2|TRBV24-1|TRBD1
CATSVQQGVINYGYTF
TGTGCCACCAGTGTTCAACAGGGGGTAATTAACTATGGCTACACCTTC
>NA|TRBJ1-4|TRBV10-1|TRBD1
CASSERGTGRLFF
TGCGCCAGCAGTGAAAGGGGGACAGGGCGACTGTTTTTT
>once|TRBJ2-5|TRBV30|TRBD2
CAWNSGNQETQYF
TGTGCCTGGAATAGCGGGAACCAAGAGACCCAGTACTTC
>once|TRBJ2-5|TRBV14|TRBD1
CASSPTTGTVASAQYF
TGTGCCAGCAGCCCGACCACCGGGACAGTGGCCTCGGCCCAGTACTTC
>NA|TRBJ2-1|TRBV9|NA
CASSVAQGGDEQFF
TGTGCCAGCAGCGTAGCTCAGGGCGGGGATGAGCAGTTCTTC
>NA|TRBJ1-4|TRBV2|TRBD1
CASSERTGVGEKLFF
TGTGCCAGCAGTGAACGGACAGGGGTTGGTGAAAAACTGTTTTTT
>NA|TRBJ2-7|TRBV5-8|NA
CASSSQTASYEQYF
TGTGCCAGCAGCTCCCAGACAGCATCCTACGAGCAGTACTTC
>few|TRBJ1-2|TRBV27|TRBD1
CASSTGEGYTF
TGTGCCAGCAGTACAGGGGAGGGCTACACCTTC
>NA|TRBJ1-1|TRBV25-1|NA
CASSVGSEAFF
TGTGCCAGCAGTGTGGGCAGTGAAGCTTTCTTT
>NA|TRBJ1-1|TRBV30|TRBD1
CAWSATGDEAFF
TGTGCCTGGAGTGCCACAGGGGATGAAGCTTTCTTT
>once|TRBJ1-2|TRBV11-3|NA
CASSLGNGTLSGYTF
TGTGCCAGCAGCTTGGGGAACGGGACTTTGTCTGGCTACACCTTC
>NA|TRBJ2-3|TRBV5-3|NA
CARSLVLSRSGSTDTQYF
TGTGCCAGAAGCTTGGTGCTATCACGCAGCGGTAGCACAGATACGCAGTATTTT
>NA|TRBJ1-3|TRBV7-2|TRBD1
CASSSIGPGGNSGNTIYF
TGTGCCAGCAGCTCCATTGGTCCAGGGGGTAACTCTGGAAACACCATATATTTT
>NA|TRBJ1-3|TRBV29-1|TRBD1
CSVDSRDRGSGNTIYF
TGCAGCGTTGACTCCCGGGACAGGGGCTCTGGAAACACCATATATTTT
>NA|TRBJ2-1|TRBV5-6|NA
CASRILLHTGYNEQFF
TGTGCCAGCAGGATTCTCCTTCATACGGGTTACAATGAGCAGTTCTTC
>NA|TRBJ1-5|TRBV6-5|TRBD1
CASASGGQPQHF
TGTGCCAGCGCCTCAGGGGGACAGCCCCAGCATTTT
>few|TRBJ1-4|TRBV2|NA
CASRTAANEKLFF
TGTGCCAGCAGGACCGCGGCTAATGAAAAACTGTTTTTT
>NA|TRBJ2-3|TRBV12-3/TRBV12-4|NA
CASSWGRNTQYF
TGTGCCAGCAGTTGGGGCCGGAATACGCAGTATTTT
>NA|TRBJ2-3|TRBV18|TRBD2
CASSQQTSGSWGTDTQYF
TGTGCCAGCTCACAGCAGACTAGCGGGAGTTGGGGCACAGATACGCAGTATTTT
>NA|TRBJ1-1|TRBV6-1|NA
CASSEMGGLNTEAFF
TGTGCCAGCAGTGAGATGGGGGGGCTGAACACTGAAGCTTTCTTT
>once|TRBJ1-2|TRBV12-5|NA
CASGSRGGAYGYTF
TGTGCTAGTGGTTCCCGGGGGGGTGCCTATGGCTACACCTTC
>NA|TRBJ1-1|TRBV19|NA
CASSIARGNTEAFF
TGTGCCAGTAGTATCGCCAGGGGGAACACTGAAGCTTTCTTT
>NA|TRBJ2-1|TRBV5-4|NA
CASSLTLTANSYNEQFF
TGTGCCAGCAGCCTAACCCTGACAGCAAACTCCTACAATGAGCAGTTCTTC
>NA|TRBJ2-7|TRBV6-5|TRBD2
CASTPTSGRRNEQYF
TGTGCCAGCACCCCGACTAGCGGGAGGAGGAACGAGCAGTACTTC
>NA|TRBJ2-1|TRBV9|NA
CASSLDHGSGYNEQFF
TGTGCCAGCAGCCTGGACCATGGGAGTGGGTACAATGAGCAGTTCTTC
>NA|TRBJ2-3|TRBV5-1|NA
CASSLGHNTDTQYF
TGCGCCAGCAGCTTGGGACACAACACAGATACGCAGTATTTT
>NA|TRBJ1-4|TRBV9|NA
CASSPQGEKLFF
TGTGCCAGCAGCCCGCAGGGCGAAAAACTGTTTTTT
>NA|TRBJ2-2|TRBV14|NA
CASSREGHWGTGELFF
TGTGCCAGCAGCCGAGAGGGACACTGGGGCACCGGGGAGCTGTTTTTT
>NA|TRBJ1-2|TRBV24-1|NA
CATSATGFDGYTF
TGTGCCACCAGTGCAACAGGATTCGATGGCTACACCTTC
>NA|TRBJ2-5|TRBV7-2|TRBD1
CASSLGGTGGWETQYF
TGTGCCAGCAGCTTAGGGGGGACAGGGGGCTGGGAGACCCAGTACTTC
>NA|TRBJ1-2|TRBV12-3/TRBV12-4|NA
CASSLVRAFGYTF
TGTGCCAGCAGTTTAGTCAGGGCGTTTGGCTACACCTTC
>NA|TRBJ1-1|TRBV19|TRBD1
CASSMGQGDTEAFF
TGTGCCAGTAGTATGGGACAGGGGGACACTGAAGCTTTCTTT
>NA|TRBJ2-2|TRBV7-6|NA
CASSDLQAGELFF
TGTGCCAGCAGCGACCTACAGGCCGGGGAGCTGTTTTTT
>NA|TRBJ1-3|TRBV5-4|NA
CASSLGASSGNTIYF
TGTGCCAGCAGCTTAGGGGCGTCCTCTGGAAACACCATATATTTT
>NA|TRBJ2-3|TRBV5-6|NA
CASSSKGLADTQYF
TGTGCCAGCAGCTCAAAGGGGTTGGCGGATACGCAGTATTTT
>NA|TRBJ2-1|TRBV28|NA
CASSQGTLHNEQFF
TGTGCCAGCAGTCAGGGGACCCTTCACAATGAGCAGTTCTTC
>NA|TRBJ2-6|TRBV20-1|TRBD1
CSASSGTGAGANVLTF
TGCAGTGCTAGTTCCGGGACAGGGGCCGGGGCCAACGTCCTGACTTTC
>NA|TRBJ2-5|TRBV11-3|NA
CASSLGGERAETQYF
TGTGCCAGCAGCTTAGGCGGGGAAAGGGCGGAGACCCAGTACTTC
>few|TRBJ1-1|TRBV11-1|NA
CASSSLDGWNTEAFF
TGTGCCAGCAGCTCACTCGACGGGTGGAACACTGAAGCTTTCTTT
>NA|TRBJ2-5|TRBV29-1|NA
CSGGSQETQYF
TGCAGCGGAGGGAGCCAAGAGACCCAGTACTTC
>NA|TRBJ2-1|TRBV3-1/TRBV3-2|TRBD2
CASSRWTSGSFMSYNEQFF
TGTGCCAGCAGCCGATGGACTAGCGGGAGTTTTATGTCCTACAATGAGCAGTTCTTC
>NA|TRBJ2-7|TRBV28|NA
CASSLGTGHSYEQYF
TGTGCCAGCAGTTTAGGTACAGGACATTCCTACGAGCAGTACTTC
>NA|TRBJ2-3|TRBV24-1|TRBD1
CATRGPTDTQYF
TGTGCCACTAGGGGGCCCACAGATACGCAGTATTTT
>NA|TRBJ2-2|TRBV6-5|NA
CASSLRTEPTGELFF
TGTGCCAGCAGTCTCCGGACAGAGCCAACCGGGGAGCTGTTTTTT